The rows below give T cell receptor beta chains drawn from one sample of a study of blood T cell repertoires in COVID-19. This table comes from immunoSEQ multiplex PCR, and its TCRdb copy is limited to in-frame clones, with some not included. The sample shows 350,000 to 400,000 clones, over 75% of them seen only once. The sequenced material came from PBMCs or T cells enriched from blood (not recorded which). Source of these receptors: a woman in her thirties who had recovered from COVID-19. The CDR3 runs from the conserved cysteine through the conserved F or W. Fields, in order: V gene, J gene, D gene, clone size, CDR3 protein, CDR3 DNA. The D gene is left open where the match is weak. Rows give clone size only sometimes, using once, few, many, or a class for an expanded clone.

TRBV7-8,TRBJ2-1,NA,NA,CASSLSESHEQFF,TGTGCCAGCAGCTTATCGGAGAGTCATGAGCAGTTCTTC
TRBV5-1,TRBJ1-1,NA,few,CASSLEGGNTEAFF,TGCGCCAGCAGCTTGGAAGGAGGGAACACTGAAGCTTTCTTT
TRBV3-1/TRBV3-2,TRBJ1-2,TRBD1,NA,CASSQGQGANGYTF,TGTGCCAGCAGCCAAGGACAGGGGGCCAATGGCTACACCTTC
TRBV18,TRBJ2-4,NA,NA,CASSPSADSILAKNIQYF,TGTGCCAGCTCACCCTCAGCAGACTCTATATTAGCCAAAAACATTCAGTACTTC
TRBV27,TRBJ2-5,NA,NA,CASSPRDTEETQYF,TGTGCCAGCAGTCCCCGGGACACCGAAGAGACCCAGTACTTC
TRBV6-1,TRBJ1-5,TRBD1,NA,CASSGQGIGFGSNQPQHF,TGTGCCAGCAGTGGACAGGGGATCGGTTTTGGTAGCAATCAGCCCCAGCATTTT
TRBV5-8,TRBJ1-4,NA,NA,CASSLGGREEEKLFF,TGTGCCAGCAGCTTGGGGGGCAGGGAGGAGGAAAAACTGTTTTTT
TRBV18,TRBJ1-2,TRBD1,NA,CASSLRDRSDYGYTF,TGTGCCAGCTCCCTTCGGGACAGGTCGGACTATGGCTACACCTTC
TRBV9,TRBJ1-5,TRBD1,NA,CASSVVRDRGHDQPQHF,TGTGCCAGCAGCGTAGTAAGGGACAGGGGGCATGATCAGCCCCAGCATTTT
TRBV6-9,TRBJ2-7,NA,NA,CASSLPGEQYF,TGTGCCAGCAGTTTGCCGGGCGAGCAGTACTTC
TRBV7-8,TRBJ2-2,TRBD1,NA,CASSSGQGAETGELFF,TGTGCCAGCAGCTCCGGACAGGGGGCGGAGACCGGGGAGCTGTTTTTT
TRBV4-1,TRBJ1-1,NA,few,CASSRLTGTEAFF,TGCGCCAGCAGCCGGCTAACAGGGACTGAAGCTTTCTTT
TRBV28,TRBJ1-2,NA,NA,CASSRRGTNGYTF,TGTGCCAGCAGCCGTCGTGGGACTAATGGCTACACCTTC
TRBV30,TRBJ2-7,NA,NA,CAWSVGHRDTSYEQYF,TGTGCCTGGAGTGTAGGGCACCGGGACACCTCCTACGAGCAGTACTTC
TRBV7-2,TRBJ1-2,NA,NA,CASSPGRSYGYTF,TGTGCCAGCAGCCCCGGGAGGAGCTATGGCTACACCTTC
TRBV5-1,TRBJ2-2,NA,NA,CASSPGTWNTGELFF,TGCGCCAGCAGCCCCGGGACTTGGAACACCGGGGAGCTGTTTTTT
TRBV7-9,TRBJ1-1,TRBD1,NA,CASSLGQGRVAFF,TGTGCCAGCAGCCTTGGACAGGGGAGGGTAGCTTTCTTT
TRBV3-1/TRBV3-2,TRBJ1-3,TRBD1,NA,CASSPWQGANTIYF,TGTGCCAGCAGCCCTTGGCAGGGGGCGAACACCATATATTTT
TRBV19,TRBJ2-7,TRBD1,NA,CASSGWGTGGSYEQYF,TGTGCCAGTAGCGGCTGGGGGACAGGGGGCTCCTACGAGCAGTACTTC